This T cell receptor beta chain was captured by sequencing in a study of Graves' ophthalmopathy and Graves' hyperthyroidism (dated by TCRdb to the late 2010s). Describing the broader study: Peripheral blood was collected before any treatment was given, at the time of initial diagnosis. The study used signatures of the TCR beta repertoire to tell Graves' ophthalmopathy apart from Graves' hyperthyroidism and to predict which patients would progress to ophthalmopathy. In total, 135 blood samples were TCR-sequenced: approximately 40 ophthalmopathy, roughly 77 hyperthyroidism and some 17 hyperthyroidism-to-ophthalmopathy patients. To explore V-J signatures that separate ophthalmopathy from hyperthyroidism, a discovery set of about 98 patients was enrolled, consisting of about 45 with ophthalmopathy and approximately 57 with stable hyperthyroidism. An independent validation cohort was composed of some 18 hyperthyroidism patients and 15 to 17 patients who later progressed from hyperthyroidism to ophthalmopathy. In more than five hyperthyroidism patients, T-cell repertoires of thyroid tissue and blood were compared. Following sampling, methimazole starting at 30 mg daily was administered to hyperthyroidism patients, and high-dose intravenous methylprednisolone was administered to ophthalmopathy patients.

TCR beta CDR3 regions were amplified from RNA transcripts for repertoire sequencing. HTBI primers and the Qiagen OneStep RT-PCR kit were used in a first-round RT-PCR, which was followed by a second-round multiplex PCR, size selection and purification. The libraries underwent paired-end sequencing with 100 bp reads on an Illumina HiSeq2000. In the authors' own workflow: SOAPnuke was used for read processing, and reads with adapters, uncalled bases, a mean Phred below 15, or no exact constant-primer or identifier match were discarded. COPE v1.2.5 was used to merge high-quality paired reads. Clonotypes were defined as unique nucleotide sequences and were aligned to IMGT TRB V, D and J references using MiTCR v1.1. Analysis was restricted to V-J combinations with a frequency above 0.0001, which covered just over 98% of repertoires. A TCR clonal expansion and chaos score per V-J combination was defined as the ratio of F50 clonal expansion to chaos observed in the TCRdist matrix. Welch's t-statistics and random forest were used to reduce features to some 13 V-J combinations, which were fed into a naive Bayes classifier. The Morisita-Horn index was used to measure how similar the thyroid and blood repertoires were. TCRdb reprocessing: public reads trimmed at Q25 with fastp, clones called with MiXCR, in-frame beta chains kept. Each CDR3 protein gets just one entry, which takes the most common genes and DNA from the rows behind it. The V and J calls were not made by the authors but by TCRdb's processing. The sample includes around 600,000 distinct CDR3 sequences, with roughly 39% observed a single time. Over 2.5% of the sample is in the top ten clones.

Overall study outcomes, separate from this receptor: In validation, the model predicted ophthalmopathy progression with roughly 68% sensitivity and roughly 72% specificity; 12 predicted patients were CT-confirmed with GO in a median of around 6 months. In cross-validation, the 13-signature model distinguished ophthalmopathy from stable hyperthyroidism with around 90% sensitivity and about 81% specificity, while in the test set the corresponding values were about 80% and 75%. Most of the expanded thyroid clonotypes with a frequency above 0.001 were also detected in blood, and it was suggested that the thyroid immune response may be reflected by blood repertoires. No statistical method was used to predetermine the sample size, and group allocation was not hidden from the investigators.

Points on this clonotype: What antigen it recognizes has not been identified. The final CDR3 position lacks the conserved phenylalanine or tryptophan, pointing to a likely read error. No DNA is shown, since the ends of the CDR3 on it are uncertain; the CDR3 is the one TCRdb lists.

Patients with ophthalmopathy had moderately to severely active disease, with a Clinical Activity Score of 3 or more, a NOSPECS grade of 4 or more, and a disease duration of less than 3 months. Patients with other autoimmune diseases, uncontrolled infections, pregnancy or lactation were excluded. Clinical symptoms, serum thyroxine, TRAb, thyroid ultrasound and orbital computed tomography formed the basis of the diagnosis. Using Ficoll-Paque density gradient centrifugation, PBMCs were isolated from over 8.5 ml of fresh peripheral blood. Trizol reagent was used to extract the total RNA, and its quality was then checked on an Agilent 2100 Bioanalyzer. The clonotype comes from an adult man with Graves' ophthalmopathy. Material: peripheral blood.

The CDR3 amino acid sequence is: CASSELWL. The V gene is TRBV2 and the J gene is TRBJ1-1. Including both end residues, the CDR3 is 8 amino acids long. As encoded in the germline V gene, CDR1 is SNHLY while CDR2 is FYNNEI.